The TCR beta chain under discussion was sequenced for a study of beta chain features in type 1 diabetes. This CDR3 has 11 residues. In germline, CDR1 is SGHTA, CDR2 FQGNSA. The V end lost 5 bases, the J end lost 7 bases, and 6 bases lay between the germline ends. The authors reverse transcribed all of the isolated RNA, so sequencing captured expressed TCRB transcripts. Using immunoSEQ multiplex PCR, the repertoire was profiled, and TCRdb retains in-frame clones only, with some absent. The sample holds about 130,000 clones, 7% to 10% seen once. The chain uses TRBV7-2 and TRBJ2-1, with D unclear. Sequencing input: central memory CD4+ T cells from blood. This TCR was sampled from a man between 18 and 35 years old in good health. CDR3 DNA sequence: TGTGCCAGCAGCCGGTCAAATGAGCAGTTCTTC. It yields the protein CASSRSNEQFF.